Following are 20 T cell receptor beta chains from one sample sequenced in a study of cytomegalovirus exposure and HLA in healthy donors. 60 Vbeta and 13 Jbeta primers were used in PCR. TCRdb keeps only in-frame clones here, not all; method: immunoSEQ multiplex PCR. In the table there are approximately 170,000 clones, about three quarters of which are singletons. The sequenced sample was PBMCs. All receptors come from a female donor in good health and CMV-seronegative.

The gene calls are TRBV30 and TRBJ2-3, with 12 bases lining up with TRBD2. After removal of 4 bases from V and 7 bases from J, the junction contained 6 bases not matched to a gene. Germline V gene lookup returns CDR1 GTSNPN and CDR2 SVGIG (reference sequence). The CDR3 runs 14 residues. DNA for the CDR3: TGTGCCTGGACCCGACTAGCGGGAGTTTATACGCAGTATTTT. Its translation: CAWTRLAGVYTQYF.

J is TRBJ2-5 and V is TRBV5-1; 14 bases match TRBD2. Germline V lookup: CDR1 SGHRS, CDR2 YFSETQ. V dropped 10 bases and J dropped 5; count of bases not matched to a gene: 13. This CDR3 is built from 16 residues. CDR3 in amino acids: CAGGQTSGRAPETQYF. The DNA for the CDR3 is TGCGCCGGGGGCCAGACTAGCGGGAGGGCCCCGGAGACCCAGTACTTC.

This chain joins TRBV6-1 and TRBJ1-5; 7 bases align to TRBD1. Germline values: CDR1 MNHNS, CDR2 SASEGT. This CDR3 has 13 amino acids. With V trimmed by 7 bases and J by 4 bases, 4 bases remained unmatched. The CDR3 nucleotides read TGTGCCAGCACTAAACAGGGGAATCAGCCCCAGCATTTT. This encodes CASTKQGNQPQHF.

The chain is built from TRBV29-1 and TRBJ2-7, with D perhaps TRBD1 (5 bases). This CDR3 region has 11 residues. V dropped 2 bases and J dropped 4 bases, with 6 bases sitting between them. CDR1 and CDR2 (germline): SQVTM, ANQGSEA. CDR3 sequence (DNA): TGCAGCGTTGAACAGGGTTACGAGCAGTACTTC. Its protein product is CSVEQGYEQYF.

This clone was seen more than once but under ten times. The gene calls are TRBV7-9 and TRBJ1-2, with 7 nucleotides matching TRBD1. Germline CDR1 and CDR2: SEHNR and FQNEAQ (reference sequence). The V and J ends lost 4 bases and 2 bases, in that order; junction bases with no gene match: 7. The CDR3 is 15 amino acids. As DNA, the CDR3 is TGTGCCAGCAGCTCTTATCGGGACAGAAACTATGGCTACACCTTC. This codes for CASSSYRDRNYGYTF.

This clone was seen only once. The chain is built from TRBV7-2 and TRBJ2-7, with 8 positions matching TRBD2. The CDR3 length is 14 residues. Germline V gene sequence: CDR1 SGHTA, CDR2 FQGNSA. V shed 5 bases and J 4 bases; nucleotides not matched to a gene: 7. The CDR3: CASSPGTRGYEQYF. The CDR3 nucleotides are TGTGCCAGCAGCCCCGGGACTAGGGGGTACGAGCAGTACTTC. The full variable domain, its missing parts supplied by reference TRBV7-2 and TRBJ2-7, is GAGVSQSPSNKVTEKGKDVELRCDPISGHTALYWYRQSLGQGLEFLIYFQGNSAPDKSGLPSDRFSAERTGGSVSTLTIQRTQQEDSAVYLCASSPGTRGYEQYFGPGTRLTVT.

The J gene is TRBJ1-3, the V gene TRBV5-1, with 8 nucleotides matching TRBD1. Germline values: CDR1 SGHRS, CDR2 YFSETQ. V was clipped by 7 bases and J by 0 bases; unmatched bases: 9. The CDR3 totals 16 residues. CDR3 loop: CASRGQGLISGNTIYF. In DNA, the CDR3 is TGCGCCAGCCGTGGACAGGGACTGATCTCTGGAAACACCATATATTTT.

The V call is TRBV18, the J call TRBJ1-2; possibly TRBD1 for D (5 bases). V lost 6 bases, J lost 8 bases, and 22 bases lay in between. The CDR3 length is 15 residues. Germline values: CDR1 KGHSH, CDR2 LQKENI. The CDR3 loop is CASSAGLGLAGGYTF. CDR3 bases: TGTGCCAGCTCGGCGGGACTGGGACTTGCGGGGGGCTACACCTTC.

The table lists this clone with a few counts. One junction end does not reproduce the germline sequence, and a read error may be involved. This CDR3 is CASTLAGRGRGGANGLTF. DNA of the CDR3: TGTGCCAGCACCTTGGCGGGCAGGGGAAGGGGTGGGGCCAACGGCCTGACTTTC. The rearrangement uses TRBV7-9 and TRBJ2-6; a possible D gene is TRBD1 (6 bases). Germline V gives CDR1 SEHNR, CDR2 FQNEAQ (reference sequence). The CDR3 totals 18 residues.

The sample holds a few counts of this clone. The chain uses TRBV6-1 and TRBJ2-7, with TRBD2 matching 12 bases. The CDR3 sequence is 14 residues long. The germline gives CDR1 MNHNS, CDR2 SASEGT. V trimming: 3 bases; J trimming: 9 bases; junction bases outside the gene matches: 6. The CDR3 is CASSDPGLAGRQYF. The CDR3 region has the DNA TGTGCCAGCAGTGACCCCGGACTAGCGGGACGGCAGTACTTC.

Concerning this clone: The same CDR3 can be traced to other DNA sequences in this sample. The V and J genes are TRBV6-5 and TRBJ1-2; possible D gene TRBD1, 6 bases. CDR1 is MNHEY and CDR2 is SVGAGI in the germline V gene. V lost 5 bases and J 4 bases, leaving 11 bases between the germline ends. This CDR3 is 13 amino acids long. CDR3 DNA: TGTGCCAGCAGTCCTGGACAGACCTATGGCTACACCTTC. It yields the protein CASSPGQTYGYTF.

The table lists this clone with a few counts. This rearrangement joins TRBV7-9 to TRBJ2-5, with TRBD1 identical over 12 bases. Losses at the gene ends were 5 bases for V and 10 bases for J; bases not matched to a gene: 5. Germline loops: CDR1 SEHNR, CDR2 FQNEAQ (reference sequence). This CDR3 spans 13 amino acids. CDR3 in DNA: TGTGCCAGCAGCCTGGGGGACAGGGGGCGCCAGTACTTC. Protein product: CASSLGDRGRQYF.

The V call is TRBV5-4, the J call TRBJ2-2; TRBD2 agrees at 10 bases. Germline loops: CDR1 SGHNT, CDR2 YYREEE (reference sequence). The trim removed 0 bases at V and 4 bases at J, leaving 0 bases unmatched. This CDR3 is 15 amino acids long. In DNA form, the CDR3 reads TGTGCCAGCAGCTTGGGACTAGCGGGCACCGGGGAGCTGTTTTTT. Translated, it gives CASSLGLAGTGELFF. Drawing the rest from reference TRBV5-4 and TRBJ2-2, the complete variable domain is ETGVTQSPTHLIKTRGQQVTLRCSSQSGHNTVSWYQQALGQGPQFIFQYYREEENGRGNFPPRFSGLQFPNYSSELNVNALELDDSALYLCASSLGLAGTGELFFGEGSRLTVL.

V and J are TRBV12-5 and TRBJ2-2; a possible D gene is TRBD1 (5 bases). The germline V gene encodes CDR1 LGHNT and CDR2 FRNRAP. Deletions cut 7 bases from V and 0 bases from J, with 9 bases between. CDR3 length: 14 residues. CDR3 amino acids: CASALTANTGELFF. The DNA of the CDR3 is TGTGCTAGTGCCCTGACAGCGAACACCGGGGAGCTGTTTTTT.

V usage is TRBV7-9 and J usage is TRBJ2-2; D perhaps matches TRBD2 (6 bases). Per germline, CDR1 SEHNR and CDR2 FQNEAQ (reference sequence). The CDR3 is made up of 14 amino acids. With 5 bases removed from V and 4 bases from J, the gap between germline ends came to 11 bases. CDR3 DNA: TGTGCCAGCAGCCCGGGACTGATCACCGGGGAGCTGTTTTTT. It encodes CASSPGLITGELFF.

On this clone: One junction end disagrees with the germline gene, perhaps due to a read error. The chain recombines TRBV7-7 with TRBJ1-4; tentative D call: TRBD1 (6 bases). Germline V gene data show CDR1 as SSHAT and CDR2 as FNYEAQ (reference sequence). CDR3 length: 19 residues. The CDR3 bases are TGTGCTAGCAGCTTAGGGGAGGGGGGGGTAGGCGCAACTAATGAAAAACTGTTTTTT. Translating gives CASSLGEGGVGATNEKLFF.

Only a few counts were recorded for this clone. Other nucleotide sequences from this sample produce the same CDR3. The V and J genes are TRBV5-1 and TRBJ2-5; TRBD2 is a possible D gene (5 bases). V dropped 0 bases and J dropped 2 bases, with 5 bases sitting between them. CDR3 length equals 13 residues. Germline CDR1 SGHRS, CDR2 YFSETQ. The DNA of the CDR3 is TGCGCCAGCAGCTTGGGACTACAAGAGACCCAGTACTTC. Protein: CASSLGLQETQYF.

The chain recombines TRBV5-8 with TRBJ2-7, with D possibly TRBD2 on 6 matching bases. V was shortened by 4 bases and J by 2 bases, with 19 bases between the two germline ends. CDR1 and CDR2 from the germline V gene are SGHTS and YDEGEE. The length of the CDR3 is 16 residues. The CDR3 spells CASSGPLAVGAYEQYF. The CDR3 nucleotides are TGTGCCAGCAGCGGGCCCTTAGCGGTCGGAGCCTACGAGCAGTACTTC.

This chain uses TRBV11-2 with TRBJ2-5; weak D call: TRBD1 (6 bases). The CDR3 is 15 residues long. In germline, CDR1 is SGHAT, CDR2 FQNNGV. Trimming shortened V by 5 bases and J by 5 bases, and 18 bases separated the two germline ends. The CDR3 DNA reads TGTGCCAGCAGCCTCGGACAGTCCCCACTTGAGACCCAGTACTTC. It encodes CASSLGQSPLETQYF.

The J gene is TRBJ2-7, the V gene TRBV9, with TRBD2 as a possible D gene (6 bases). Germline-derived CDR1 and CDR2 are SGDLS and YYNGEE. The CDR3 loop spans 14 amino acids. With 5 bases removed from V and 3 bases from J, the gap between germline ends came to 15 bases. The CDR3 region has the DNA TGTGCCAGCAGTAGGACTACCGAACTCTACGAGCAGTACTTC. It specifies CASSRTTELYEQYF. The full variable domain, completed using reference TRBV9 and TRBJ2-7, is DSGVTQTPKHLITATGQRVTLRCSPRSGDLSVYWYQQSLDQGLQFLIQYYNGEERAKGNILERFSAQQFPDLHSELNLSSLELGDSALYFCASSRTTELYEQYFGPGTRLTVT.